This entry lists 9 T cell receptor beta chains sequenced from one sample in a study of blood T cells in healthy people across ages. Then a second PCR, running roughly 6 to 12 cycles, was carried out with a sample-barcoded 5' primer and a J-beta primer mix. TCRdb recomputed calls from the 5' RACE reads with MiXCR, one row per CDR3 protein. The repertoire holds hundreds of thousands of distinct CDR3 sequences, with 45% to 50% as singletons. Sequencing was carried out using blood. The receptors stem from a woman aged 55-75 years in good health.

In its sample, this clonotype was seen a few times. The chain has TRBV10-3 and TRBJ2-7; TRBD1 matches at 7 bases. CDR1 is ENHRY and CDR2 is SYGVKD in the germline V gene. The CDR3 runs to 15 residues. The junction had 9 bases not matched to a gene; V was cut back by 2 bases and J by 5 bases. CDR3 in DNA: TGTGCCATCAGTGAGGTCCCGGACAGGTCCCACGAGCAGTACTTC. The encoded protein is CAISEVPDRSHEQYF.

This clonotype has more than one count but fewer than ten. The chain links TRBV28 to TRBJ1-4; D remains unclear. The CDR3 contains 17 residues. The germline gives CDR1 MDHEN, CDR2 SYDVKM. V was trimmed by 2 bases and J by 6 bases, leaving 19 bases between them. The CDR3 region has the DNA TGTGCCAGCAGTTTAGGTCGTGTTTGGGCCACGGATGAAAAACTGTTTTTT. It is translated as CASSLGRVWATDEKLFF.

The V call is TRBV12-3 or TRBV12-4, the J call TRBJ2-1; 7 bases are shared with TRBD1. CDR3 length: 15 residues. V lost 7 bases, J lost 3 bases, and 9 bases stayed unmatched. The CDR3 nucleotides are TGTGCCAGCATCAATGACAGGGTTCTCTACAATGAGCAGTTCTTC. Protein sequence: CASINDRVLYNEQFF.

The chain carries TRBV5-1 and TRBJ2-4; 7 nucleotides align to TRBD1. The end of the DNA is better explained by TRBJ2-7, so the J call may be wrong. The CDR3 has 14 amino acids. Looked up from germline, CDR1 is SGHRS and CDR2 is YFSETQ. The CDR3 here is CASSPRQGDGEQYF. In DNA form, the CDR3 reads TGCGCCAGCAGCCCTCGACAGGGTGACGGCGAGCAGTACTTC.

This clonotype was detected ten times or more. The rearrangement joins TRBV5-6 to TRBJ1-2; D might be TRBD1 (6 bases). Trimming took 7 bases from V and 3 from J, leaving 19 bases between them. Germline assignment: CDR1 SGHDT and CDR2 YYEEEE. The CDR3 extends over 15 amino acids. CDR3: CASQTSWAGDYGYTF. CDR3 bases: TGTGCCAGCCAAACCTCGTGGGCAGGGGACTATGGCTACACCTTC.

CDR3 sequence (DNA): TGTGCCAGCAGTCCAATGACAGGGATCACGCAGTATTTT. This sequence encodes CASSPMTGITQYF. The chain has TRBV27 and TRBJ2-3; 7 nucleotides align to TRBD1. V was pared by 5 bases and J by 9 bases, with 8 bases of the junction left unmatched. The CDR3 sequence is 13 residues long. From germline, CDR1 is MNHEY and CDR2 SMNVEV (reference sequence).

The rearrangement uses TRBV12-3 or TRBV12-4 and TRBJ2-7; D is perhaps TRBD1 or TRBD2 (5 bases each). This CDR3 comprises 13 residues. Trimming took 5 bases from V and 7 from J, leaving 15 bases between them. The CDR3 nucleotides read TGTGCCAGCAGTCCCAGGGTGGCGGGTGAGCAGTACTTC. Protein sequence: CASSPRVAGEQYF.

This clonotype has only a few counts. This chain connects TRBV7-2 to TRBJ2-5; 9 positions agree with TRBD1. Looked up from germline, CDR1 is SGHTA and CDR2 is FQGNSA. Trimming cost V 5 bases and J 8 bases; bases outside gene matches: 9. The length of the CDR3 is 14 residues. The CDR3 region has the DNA TGTGCCAGCAGCGCCGGGACAGGGCCTAAAACCCAGTACTTC. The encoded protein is CASSAGTGPKTQYF. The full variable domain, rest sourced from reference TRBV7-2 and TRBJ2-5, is GAGVSQSPSNKVTEKGKDVELRCDPISGHTALYWYRQSLGQGLEFLIYFQGNSAPDKSGLPSDRFSAERTGGSVSTLTIQRTQQEDSAVYLCASSAGTGPKTQYFGPGTRLLVL.

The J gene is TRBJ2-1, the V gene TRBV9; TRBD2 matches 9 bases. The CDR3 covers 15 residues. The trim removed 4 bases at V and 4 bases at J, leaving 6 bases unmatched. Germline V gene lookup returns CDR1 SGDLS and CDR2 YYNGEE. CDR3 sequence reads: CASSPAGGFYNEQFF. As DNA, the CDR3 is TGTGCCAGCAGCCCAGCGGGAGGTTTTTACAATGAGCAGTTCTTC.